The entry below describes one T cell receptor beta chain. No antigen is known for it. It has no much larger one-base neighbor in the sample; base qualities were not kept. The data are from a study (dated by TCRdb to between 2015 and 2016). As for the study more broadly: The study examined whether tumor-infiltrating Tregs in breast cancer are drawn from blood Tregs or arise in situ by conversion from other CD4+ T cell subsets.

Study-level results and caveats: Tumor memory CD4+ T cell TCR gene usage clustered with blood and lymph node memory CD4+ cells and lymph node naive CD4+ cells. The validation in the larger cohort was limited to a single TCR beta V-J rearrangement instead of whole repertoires. The greatest overlap of tumor-infiltrating Treg TCR alpha and beta sequences was with tumor naive CD4+ T cells, followed next by blood naive CD4+ T cells.

Cells that were CD4+CD25+CD127-/low were isolated as Tregs. Tregs, naive and memory CD4+ T cells from tumor, blood and ipsilateral draining lymph nodes of five breast cancer patients underwent full-length TCR alpha and beta sequencing. Tumor tissue and lymph nodes obtained by ipsilateral axillary dissection were perfused with PBS, cut into small pieces and digested using collagenase I and hyaluronidase. Sorted cell populations were confirmed by FACS to exceed 90% purity. The germline V gene (reference sequence) gives CDR1 as LGHDT and CDR2 as YNNKEL. V loses 5 bases of germline sequence and J loses 2 bases, and the interval between the two ends is 8 bases. The CDR3 spans 13 residues, from the cysteine through the phenylalanine. The sequence is cut down to CDR3 DNA, 39 bases in frame from base 1. Amplification of full-length TCR variable regions was done by 5' RACE PCR using constant-region reverse primers, and this step was followed by semi-nested PCR with Nested Universal Primer A. The ReliaPrep RNA Cell Miniprep System was used to extract total RNA, which was then reverse transcribed into 5'RACE-ready cDNA with the SMARTer RACE 5'/3' Kit. An Illumina MiSeq was used to sequence the full-length TCR alpha and beta libraries, which had been barcoded with multiplex adaptors. The original pipeline was this. For each of nine subset-tissue groups, sequencing data from the five patients were pooled, and the groups were then compared using unsupervised clustering of TCR gene usage. The Morisita-Horn index, with shared sequences weighted by their contribution to each repertoire, was used to calculate repertoire similarity. The raw public data were reprocessed by TCRdb itself: fastp quality trimming at Q25, MiXCR clonotype calling, in-frame beta chains only. Each CDR3 protein gets just one entry, which takes the most common genes and DNA from the rows behind it. What appears here as the V and J calls and clone size reflects TCRdb's work, not the paper's. In this sample the table shows over 45,000 distinct CDR3 sequences, less than 30% of which occur a single time. Less than 2.5% of the sample lies in the top ten.

The specimen sequenced was tumor-infiltrating Tregs sorted from the breast tumor. Recombination linked TRBV3-1 to TRBJ2-3; no D gene call is confident. This TCR was recovered from a female donor with breast cancer. The DNA sequence reads TGTGCCAGCAGCATACAAGCCACAGATACGCAGTATTTT. This sequence encodes CASSIQATDTQYF.